This TCR beta chain came from a study of blood T cell repertoires in COVID-19. Looking at the study overall: COVID-19 samples, acute and convalescent, were from the United States, Italy and Spain. T cells, B-cell-depleted T cells, or PBMCs provided the cDNA or gDNA that served as material.

Trimming removed 2 bases at V and 5 bases at J, with 10 bases between. This CDR3 spans 13 amino acids. Germline loops: CDR1 SGDLS, CDR2 YYNGEE. Original methodology: Reference gene primer amplification gave nucleated cell count estimates. Assay used: immunoSEQ multiplex PCR; TCRdb lists only in-frame clones, some missing. The D gene and trimming were derived from the DNA, and the V and J assignments and clone size from that table. The repertoire holds roughly 150,000 clones, with over 75% as singletons. The sample taken for sequencing was peripheral blood. The chain recombines TRBV9 with TRBJ2-5; D might be TRBD1 (5 bases). The receptor comes from a woman in her sixties or seventies with active COVID-19. CDR3 nucleotides: TGTGCCAGCAGCGTGCAGGGCTTCGAGACCCAGTACTTC. This gives the protein CASSVQGFETQYF.